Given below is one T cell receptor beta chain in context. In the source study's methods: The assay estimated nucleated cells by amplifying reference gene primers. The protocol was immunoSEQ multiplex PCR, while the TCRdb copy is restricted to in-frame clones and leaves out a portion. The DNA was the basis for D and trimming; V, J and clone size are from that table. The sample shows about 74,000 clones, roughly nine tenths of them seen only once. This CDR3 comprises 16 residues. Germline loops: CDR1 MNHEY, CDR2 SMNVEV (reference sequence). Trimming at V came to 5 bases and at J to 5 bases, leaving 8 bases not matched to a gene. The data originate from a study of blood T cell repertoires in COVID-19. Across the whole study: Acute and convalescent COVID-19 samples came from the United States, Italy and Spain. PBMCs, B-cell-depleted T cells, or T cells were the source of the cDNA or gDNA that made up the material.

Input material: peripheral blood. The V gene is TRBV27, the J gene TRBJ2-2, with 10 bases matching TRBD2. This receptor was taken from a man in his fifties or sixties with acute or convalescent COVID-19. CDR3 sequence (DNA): TGTGCCAGCAGTGTAGCTACTAGCGGGGTGACCGGGGAGCTGTTTTTT. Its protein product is CASSVATSGVTGELFF.